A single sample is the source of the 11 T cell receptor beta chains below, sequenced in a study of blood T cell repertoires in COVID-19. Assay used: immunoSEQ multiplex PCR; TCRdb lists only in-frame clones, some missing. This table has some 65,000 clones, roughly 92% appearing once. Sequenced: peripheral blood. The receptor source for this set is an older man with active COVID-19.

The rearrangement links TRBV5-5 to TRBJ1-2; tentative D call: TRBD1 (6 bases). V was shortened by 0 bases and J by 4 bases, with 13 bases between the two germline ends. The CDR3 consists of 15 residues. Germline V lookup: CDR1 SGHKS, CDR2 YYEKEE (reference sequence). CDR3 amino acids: CASSLALGQSYGYTF. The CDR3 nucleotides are TGTGCCAGCAGCTTGGCCTTAGGACAGTCCTATGGCTACACCTTC.

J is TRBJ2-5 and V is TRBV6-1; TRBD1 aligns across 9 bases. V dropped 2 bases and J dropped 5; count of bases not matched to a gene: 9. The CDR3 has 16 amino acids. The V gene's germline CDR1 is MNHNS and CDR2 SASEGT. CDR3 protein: CASSEMTGQGHETQYF. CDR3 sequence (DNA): TGTGCCAGCAGTGAAATGACCGGACAGGGGCATGAGACCCAGTACTTC.

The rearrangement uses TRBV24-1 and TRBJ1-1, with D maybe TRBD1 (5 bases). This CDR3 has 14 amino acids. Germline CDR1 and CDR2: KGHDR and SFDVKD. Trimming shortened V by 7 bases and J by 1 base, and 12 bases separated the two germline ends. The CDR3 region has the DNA TGTGCCACCAGGGGGAGGGGACCGAACACTGAAGCTTTCTTT. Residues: CATRGRGPNTEAFF.

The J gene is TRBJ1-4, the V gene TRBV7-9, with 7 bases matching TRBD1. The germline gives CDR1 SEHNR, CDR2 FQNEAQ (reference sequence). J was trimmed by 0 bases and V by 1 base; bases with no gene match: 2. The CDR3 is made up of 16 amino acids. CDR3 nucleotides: TGTGCCAGCAGCTTAGTCACAGGGGCAACTAATGAAAAACTGTTTTTT. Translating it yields CASSLVTGATNEKLFF.

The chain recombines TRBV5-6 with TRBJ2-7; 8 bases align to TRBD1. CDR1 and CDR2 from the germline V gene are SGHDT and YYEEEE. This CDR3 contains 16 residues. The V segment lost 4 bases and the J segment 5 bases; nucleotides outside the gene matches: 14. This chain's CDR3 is CASSPLGGRGQNEQYF. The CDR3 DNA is TGTGCCAGCAGCCCGCTTGGTGGCAGGGGGCAGAACGAGCAGTACTTC.

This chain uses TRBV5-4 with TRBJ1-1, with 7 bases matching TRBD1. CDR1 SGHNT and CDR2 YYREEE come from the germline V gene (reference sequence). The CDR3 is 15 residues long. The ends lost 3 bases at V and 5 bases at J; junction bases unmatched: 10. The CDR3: CASSSAADRATEAFF. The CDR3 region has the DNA TGTGCCAGCAGCTCGGCCGCCGACAGGGCGACTGAAGCTTTCTTT.

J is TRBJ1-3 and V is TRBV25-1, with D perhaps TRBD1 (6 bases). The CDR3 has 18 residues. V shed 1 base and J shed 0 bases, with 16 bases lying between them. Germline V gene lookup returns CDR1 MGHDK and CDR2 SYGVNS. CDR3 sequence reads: CASSEWSEDRPSGNTIYF. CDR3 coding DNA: TGTGCCAGCAGTGAATGGAGTGAAGACAGGCCCTCTGGAAACACCATATATTTT.

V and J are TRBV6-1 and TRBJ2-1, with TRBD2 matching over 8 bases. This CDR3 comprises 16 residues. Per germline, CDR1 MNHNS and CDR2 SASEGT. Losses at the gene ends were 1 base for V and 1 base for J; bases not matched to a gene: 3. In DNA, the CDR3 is TGTGCCAGCAGTGAAGAGGGCGGGGGGTCCTACAATGAGCAGTTCTTC. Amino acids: CASSEEGGGSYNEQFF.

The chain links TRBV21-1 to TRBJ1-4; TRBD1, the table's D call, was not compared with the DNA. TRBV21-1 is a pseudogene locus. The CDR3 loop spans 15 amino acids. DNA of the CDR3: TGTGCCAGCAGGGGGTTCAGGACAGGGAAAGAAAAACTGTTTTTT. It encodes CASRGFRTGKEKLFF.

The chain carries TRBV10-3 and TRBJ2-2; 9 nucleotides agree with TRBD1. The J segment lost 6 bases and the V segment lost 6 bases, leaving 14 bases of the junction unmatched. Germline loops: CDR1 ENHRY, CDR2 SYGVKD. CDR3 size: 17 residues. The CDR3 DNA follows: TGTGCCATCAGGGACCTTCCGGGACAGGGTATCCCCGGGGAGCTGTTTTTT. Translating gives CAIRDLPGQGIPGELFF.

CDR3 in amino acids: CASSSLATSALYQETQYF. CDR3 nucleotides: TGTGCCAGCAGCTCGCTCGCGACTAGCGCCCTGTACCAAGAGACCCAGTACTTC. This chain connects TRBV7-8 to TRBJ2-5; 8 nucleotides line up with TRBD2. The CDR3 is 18 residues long. The J segment lost 0 bases and the V segment lost 4 bases, leaving 13 bases of the junction unmatched. CDR1 SGHVS and CDR2 FQNEAQ come from the germline V gene.